The 2 T cell receptor beta chains below were found in one sample sequenced in a study of cytotoxic CD8 clonotypes in ibrutinib-treated CLL. Generated by immunoSEQ multiplex PCR, the TCRdb table keeps only in-frame clones and is missing some. The table lists about 160,000 clones, 84% of them singletons, with over 4.5% in the top ten. The sample was PBMCs, taken after 24 months of ibrutinib treatment. The receptors shown here come from a human donor with chronic lymphocytic leukemia.

Only one count was recorded for this clone. This chain uses TRBV2 with TRBJ1-2, with 9 positions matching TRBD1. With 10 bases clipped from V and 3 bases from J, the junction kept 12 bases outside the gene matches. The germline CDR1 and CDR2 sequences are SNHLY and FYNNEI. This CDR3 comprises 15 residues. The CDR3 protein is CATNSGTGYDYGYTF. The CDR3 nucleotides are TGTGCCACCAACTCCGGGACAGGGTACGACTATGGCTACACCTTC. Using reference TRBV2 and TRBJ1-2 for the parts outside the CDR3, the full variable domain is EPEVTQTPSHQVTQMGQEVILRCVPISNHLYFYWYRQILGQKVEFLVSFYNNEISEKSEIFDDQFSVERPDGSNFTLKIRSTKLEDSAMYFCATNSGTGYDYGYTFGSGTRLTVV.

The rearrangement joins TRBV6-1 to TRBJ1-2; D may be TRBD1 (5 bases). In germline, CDR1 is MNHNS, CDR2 SASEGT. Trimming took 1 base from V and 7 from J, leaving 7 bases between them. The CDR3 is 12 amino acids. This CDR3 reads CASSEGGVGYTF. CDR3 in DNA: TGTGCCAGCAGTGAAGGGGGGGTTGGCTACACCTTC.